The following is a T cell receptor (beta chain) sequence with its context. What it recognizes is unknown. These data belong to a study of PD-L1 blockade in urothelial cancer. The CDR3 totals 14 residues. Trimming stripped 5 bases from V and 4 bases from J, with 12 bases between. Germline values: CDR1 SGHTA, CDR2 FQGTGA. Time point of the sample: pretreatment peripheral blood. TCRdb's copy holds only in-frame clones and misses some; the assay was immunoSEQ multiplex PCR. The sample holds about 87,000 clones, around 84% seen once. Findings and limits, study-wide: Pretreatment blood TCR clonality under the median forecast improved survival.

The starting material was PBMCs, obtained around atezolizumab (anti-PD-L1) treatment. This clonotype was sampled from a man aged 55 to 70 with urothelial cancer. V usage is TRBV7-3 and J usage is TRBJ2-1; D uncertain. This CDR3 is CASSQPPRYNEQFF. The CDR3 coding sequence is TGTGCCAGCAGCCAGCCCCCTAGATACAATGAGCAGTTCTTC.